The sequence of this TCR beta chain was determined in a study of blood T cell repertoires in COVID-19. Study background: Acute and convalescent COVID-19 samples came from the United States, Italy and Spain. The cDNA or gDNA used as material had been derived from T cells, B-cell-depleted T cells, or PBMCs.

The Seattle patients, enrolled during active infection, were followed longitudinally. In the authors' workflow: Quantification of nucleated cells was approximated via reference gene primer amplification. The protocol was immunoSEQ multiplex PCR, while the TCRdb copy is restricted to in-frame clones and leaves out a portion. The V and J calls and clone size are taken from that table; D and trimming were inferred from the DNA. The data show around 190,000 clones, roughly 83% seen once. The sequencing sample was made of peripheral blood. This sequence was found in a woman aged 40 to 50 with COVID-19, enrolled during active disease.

CDR3 residues: CASSQGQGWGDEQFF. For the CDR3, the DNA is TGTGCCAGCAGCCAGGGACAGGGCTGGGGGGATGAGCAGTTCTTC. The chain uses TRBV14 and TRBJ2-1; 9 nucleotides align to TRBD1. V shed 3 bases and J 8 bases; nucleotides not matched to a gene: 8. This CDR3 contains 15 residues. The germline CDR1 and CDR2 sequences are SGHDN and FVKESK. Drawing the rest from reference TRBV14 and TRBJ2-1, the complete variable domain is EAGVTQFPSHSVIEKGQTVTLRCDPISGHDNLYWYRRVMGKEIKFLLHFVKESKQDESGMPNNRFLAERTGGTYSTLKVQPAELEDSGVYFCASSQGQGWGDEQFFGPGTRLTVL.